Listed below are T cell receptor beta chains from one sample, sequenced in a study of liver allograft versus peripheral blood T cells. TCRdb re-called the reads through MiXCR, storing one row per CDR3 protein. The sample consists of 1,000 or so distinct CDR3 sequences, around 15% of them appearing once. The receptors come from a human patient who had a liver transplant. Part of the T cell pool may stem from the graft donor. The CDR3 runs from the conserved cysteine through the conserved F or W. D genes are given only for firm matches. The size entry is marked missing in some rows and otherwise reads once, few, many or a size class.

V	D	J	size	CDR3	DNA
TRBV15	-	TRBJ2-5	medium-sized	CATSRSGGRETQYF	TGTGCCACCAGCAGAAGTGGGGGGAGAGAGACCCAGTACTTC
TRBV7-2	TRBD1	TRBJ1-2	large	CASSSVGPGQGAGGYTF	TGTGCCAGCAGCTCCGTCGGACCGGGACAGGGGGCGGGGGGCTACACCTTC
TRBV5-1	-	TRBJ2-2	-	CASSLLRTSNTGELFF	TGCGCCAGCAGCTTACTGCGGACCTCTAACACCGGGGAGCTGTTTTTT
TRBV10-3	TRBD2	TRBJ2-3	once	CAISAHVAGDYADTQYF	TGTGCCATCAGTGCCCACGTAGCGGGAGATTACGCAGATACGCAGTATTTT
TRBV13	TRBD1	TRBJ1-2	large	CASSLARTGDNYGYTF	TGTGCCAGCAGCTTAGCCCGGACAGGGGACAACTATGGCTACACCTTC
TRBV5-4	-	TRBJ1-4	medium-sized	CASSFRQGGNEKLFF	TGTGCCAGCAGCTTCCGTCAGGGCGGGAATGAAAAACTGTTTTTT
TRBV6-1	-	TRBJ1-5	hyperexpanded	CASTLAGNSNQPQHF	TGTGCCAGCACCCTAGCCGGAAATAGCAATCAGCCCCAGCATTTT
TRBV6-5	-	TRBJ1-2	medium-sized	CASSYGGSPNLYGYTF	TGTGCCAGCAGTTATGGGGGAAGCCCCAACCTCTATGGCTACACCTTC
TRBV7-2	-	TRBJ1-4	large	CASSTDDRYLEKLFF	TGTGCCAGCAGCACCGACGACAGATACCTCGAAAAACTGTTTTTT
TRBV7-9	-	TRBJ1-3	large	CASSLDKRAYSGNTIYF	TGTGCCAGCAGCTTAGATAAAAGGGCCTACTCTGGAAACACCATATATTTT
TRBV18	TRBD1	TRBJ1-1	large	CASSPEGQVLFF	TGTGCCAGCTCACCAGAGGGACAGGTTCTGTTCTTT
TRBV6-1	-	TRBJ2-3	medium-sized	CASSFSTTGVSTDTQYF	TGTGCCAGCAGTTTTTCGACGACAGGAGTTAGCACAGATACGCAGTATTTT
TRBV6-1	-	TRBJ1-2	large	CASSEYSGSRGYTF	TGTGCCAGCAGTGAATACTCGGGGTCTAGAGGCTACACCTTC
TRBV6-1	-	TRBJ2-1	large	CASRFRAVSYNEQFF	TGTGCCAGCAGGTTTAGGGCAGTCTCCTACAATGAGCAGTTCTTC
TRBV20-1	TRBD1	TRBJ2-7	medium-sized	CSAPISGTGPYEQYF	TGCAGTGCGCCGATTTCCGGGACAGGCCCCTACGAGCAGTACTTC
TRBV28	-	TRBJ1-3	medium-sized	CASRGGSSGNTIYF	TGTGCCAGCAGGGGGGGGTCCTCTGGAAACACCATATATTTT
TRBV20-1	-	TRBJ1-5	medium-sized	CSARDRAGFGPQHF	TGCAGTGCTAGAGATAGGGCAGGCTTTGGGCCCCAGCATTTT
TRBV20-1	TRBD2	TRBJ2-1	medium-sized	CSAPGSGGADNEQFF	TGCAGTGCGCCGGGTAGCGGGGGGGCTGATAATGAGCAGTTCTTC
TRBV6-5	-	TRBJ2-7	-	CASSPTGGRVYEQYF	TGTGCCAGCAGCCCTACGGGGGGCAGGGTCTACGAGCAGTACTTC
TRBV19	-	TRBJ2-4	few	CASSPPRRLAKNIQYF	TGTGCCAGTAGTCCCCCAAGGAGGCTAGCCAAAAACATTCAGTACTTC
TRBV19	TRBD1	TRBJ1-2	large	CASSIAEGGVSGYTF	TGTGCCAGTAGTATAGCTGAAGGGGGCGTAAGCGGCTACACCTTC
TRBV5-6	-	TRBJ2-7	large	CASSLGTSTAYEQYF	TGTGCCAGCAGCTTAGGCACTTCGACCGCCTACGAGCAGTACTTC
TRBV27	-	TRBJ1-4	large	CASRETGYEKLFF	TGTGCCAGCAGGGAGACAGGATACGAAAAACTGTTTTTT
TRBV19	-	TRBJ2-7	medium-sized	CASSILAGTWYEQYF	TGTGCCAGTAGTATATTGGCAGGGACGTGGTACGAGCAGTACTTC
TRBV5-6	TRBD2	TRBJ2-7	medium-sized	CASSLGLAGVSEQYF	TGTGCCAGCAGCTTGGGACTAGCGGGAGTGAGCGAGCAGTACTTC
TRBV7-9	-	TRBJ2-2	medium-sized	CANGELFF	TGTGCCAACGGGGAGCTGTTTTTT
TRBV18	TRBD1	TRBJ1-4	large	CASSPQGAWEKLFF	TGTGCCAGCTCACCGCAGGGGGCCTGGGAAAAACTGTTTTTT
TRBV10-1	-	TRBJ1-3	-	CASIERKGLPPGNTIYF	TGCGCCAGCATCGAGAGAAAGGGCCTTCCGCCTGGAAACACCATATATTTT
TRBV7-9	-	TRBJ1-1	medium-sized	CASSLFSRPNTEAFF	TGTGCCAGCAGCTTATTTTCAAGGCCGAACACTGAAGCTTTCTTT